This T cell receptor (beta chain) was identified during a study of early T cells in non-severe SARS-CoV-2 infection. The germline CDR1 and CDR2 sequences are ENHRY and SYGVKD. The V and J ends lost 2 bases and 0 bases respectively, with 8 bases between them. This CDR3 region has 15 residues. This clonotype was found many times. Individually, cDNA molecules had unique molecular identifiers attached to them. TCRdb independently ran MiXCR on the 5' RACE reads; one entry per CDR3 protein. Here the sample spans roughly 10,000 distinct CDR3 sequences, over 4% being singletons. The TCR was taken from an adult who was a healthcare worker with PCR-confirmed SARS-CoV-2 infection or an uninfected control (not recorded which). Sequencing was carried out using whole blood. J is TRBJ2-1 and V is TRBV10-3, with unresolved D. CDR3 nucleotides: TGTGCCATCAGTGAGATCCAGGACTCCTACAATGAGCAGTTCTTC. Its protein is CAISEIQDSYNEQFF.